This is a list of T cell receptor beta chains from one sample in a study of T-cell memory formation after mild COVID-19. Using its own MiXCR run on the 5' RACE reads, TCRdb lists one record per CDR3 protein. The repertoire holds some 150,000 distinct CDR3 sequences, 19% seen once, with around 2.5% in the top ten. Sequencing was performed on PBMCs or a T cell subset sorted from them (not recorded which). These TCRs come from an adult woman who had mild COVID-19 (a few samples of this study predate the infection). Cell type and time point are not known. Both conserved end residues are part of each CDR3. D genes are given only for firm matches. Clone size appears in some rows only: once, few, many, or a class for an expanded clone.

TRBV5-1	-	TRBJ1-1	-	TGCGCCAGCAGCTTGTCACAGGGTGAAGCTTTCTTT	CASSLSQGEAFF
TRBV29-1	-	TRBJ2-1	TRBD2	TGCAGCGTGCTACGGGGGGACCAGAGCTCCTACAATGAGCAGTTCTTC	CSVLRGDQSSYNEQFF
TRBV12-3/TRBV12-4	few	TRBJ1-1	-	TGTGCCAGCAGTTTTGTAGGGAACACTGAAGCTTTCTTT	CASSFVGNTEAFF
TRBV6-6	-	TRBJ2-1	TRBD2	TGTGCCAGCAGCGGACTCCTCGCGGGAGGGAGAGGCAATGAGCAGTTCTTC	CASSGLLAGGRGNEQFF
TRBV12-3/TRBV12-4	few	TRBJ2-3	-	TGTGCCAGCAGTTTTTTTCGGGAGTCAGATACGCAGTATTTT	CASSFFRESDTQYF
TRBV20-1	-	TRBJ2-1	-	TGCAGTGCTGGGGCAGGGGCCGACAATGAGCAGTTCTTC	CSAGAGADNEQFF
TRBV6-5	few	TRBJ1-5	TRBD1	TGTGCCAGCTCCCGGGACAGGGGTGGTAATCAGCCCCAGCATTTT	CASSRDRGGNQPQHF
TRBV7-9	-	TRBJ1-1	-	TGTGCCAGCAGCTTTTTTTTAAGGGGGGACACTGAAGCTTTCTTT	CASSFFLRGDTEAFF
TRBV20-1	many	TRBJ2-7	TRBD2	TGCAGTGCTAGAGCACTACTAGCGGCCCACGAGCAGTACTTC	CSARALLAAHEQYF
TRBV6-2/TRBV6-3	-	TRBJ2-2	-	TGTGCCAGCAGTTTGGGGAGAAACGGGGAGCTGTTTTTT	CASSLGRNGELFF
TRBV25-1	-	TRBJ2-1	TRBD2	TGTGCCAGCAGTGAGGCTAGCGGCCTTTTTATCAATGAGCAGTTCTTC	CASSEASGLFINEQFF
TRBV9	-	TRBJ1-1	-	TGTGCCAGCAGCGTAGCTCCAGACTCATCTAACACTGAAGCTTTCTTT	CASSVAPDSSNTEAFF
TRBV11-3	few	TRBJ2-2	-	TGTGCCAGCGGGCATGTCGGCGGGGAGCTGTTTTTT	CASGHVGGELFF
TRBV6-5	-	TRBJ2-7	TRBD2	TGTGCCAGCAGTTACCGACTAGCGGGGACCTACGAGCAGTACTTC	CASSYRLAGTYEQYF
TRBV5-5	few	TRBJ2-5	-	TGTGCCAGCAGCTTGTTTGCGGGGGCACGCGGAGAGACCCAGTACTTC	CASSLFAGARGETQYF
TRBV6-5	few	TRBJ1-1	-	TGTGCCAGCAATCAGGGTAGGAACACTGAAGCTTTCTTT	CASNQGRNTEAFF
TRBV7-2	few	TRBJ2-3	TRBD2	TGTGCCAGCAGCTCACTAGCGGGAGTAGGTACGCAGTATTTT	CASSSLAGVGTQYF
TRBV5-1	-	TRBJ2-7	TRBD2	TGCGCCAGCAGCTACGGACTAGCCAAATTGGCCTACGAGCAGTACTTC	CASSYGLAKLAYEQYF
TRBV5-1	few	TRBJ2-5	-	TGCGCCAGCGACCCTCTCGGCAGAGAAGAGACCCAGTACTTC	CASDPLGREETQYF
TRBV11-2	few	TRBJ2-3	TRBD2	TGTGCCAGCAGCTTGGATTTCGGGAGGAAAACAACGGTCGATACGCAGTATTTT	CASSLDFGRKTTVDTQYF
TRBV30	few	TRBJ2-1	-	TGTGCCTGGAGGGGGGGAACCTACAATGAGCAGTTCTTC	CAWRGGTYNEQFF
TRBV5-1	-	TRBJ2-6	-	TGCGCCAGCAGCTTAGGAGACACTTATTACTCTGGGGCCAACGTCCTGACTTTC	CASSLGDTYYSGANVLTF
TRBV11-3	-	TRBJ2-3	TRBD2	TGTGCCAGCAGCCCTACTAGCGGGAGAACAGATACGCAGTATTTT	CASSPTSGRTDTQYF
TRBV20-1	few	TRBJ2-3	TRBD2	TGCAGTGCAATCTCCGGGACTACAGATCACGATGATACGCAGTATTTT	CSAISGTTDHDDTQYF
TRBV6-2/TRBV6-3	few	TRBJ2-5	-	TGTGCCAGCAGTCGGGGACTTTGGGAGACCCAGTACTTC	CASSRGLWETQYF
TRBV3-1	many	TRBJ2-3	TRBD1	TGTGCCAGCAGCCAAAGGATCACAGGGGGCGCAGATACGCAGTATTTT	CASSQRITGGADTQYF
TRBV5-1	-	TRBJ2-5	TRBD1	TGCGCCAGCAGGGACGGGACAGCCTTCGGGGAGACCCAGTACTTC	CASRDGTAFGETQYF
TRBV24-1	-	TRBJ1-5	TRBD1	TGTGCCACCAGTGAAGGAGGGACAGGGGAACAGCCCCAGCATTTT	CATSEGGTGEQPQHF
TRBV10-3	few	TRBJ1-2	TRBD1	TGTGCCATCAGTGGGGGGGACAGGAAGAACTATGGCTACACCTTC	CAISGGDRKNYGYTF
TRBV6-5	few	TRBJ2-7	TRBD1	TGTGCCAGCAGACGACAGGGGGCCGAGCAGTACTTC	CASRRQGAEQYF
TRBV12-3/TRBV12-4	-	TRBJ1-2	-	TGTGCCAGCAGTTTACAGGGTACCAACCCTTATGGCTACACCTTC	CASSLQGTNPYGYTF
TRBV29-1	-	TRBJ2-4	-	TGCAGCGTTGTTTTACAGAATGCCAAAAACATTCAGTACTTC	CSVVLQNAKNIQYF
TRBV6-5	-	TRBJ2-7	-	TGTGCCAGCAGCCTCACCTGGGGGGGGGGCCTTGAGCAGTACTTC	CASSLTWGGGLEQYF
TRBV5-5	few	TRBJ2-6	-	TGTGCCAGCAGCTCGTGGACTGGGGCCAACGTCCTGACTTTC	CASSSWTGANVLTF
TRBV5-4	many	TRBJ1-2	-	TGTGCCAGCAGCTTCGGGCAGGATGGCTACACCTTC	CASSFGQDGYTF
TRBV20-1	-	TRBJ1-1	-	TGCAGTGCTAGAGCTGACAGGAACACTGAAGCTTTCTTT	CSARADRNTEAFF
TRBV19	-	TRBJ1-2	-	TGTGCCAGTAGTAAGGGCCCCCTGGAAAGTGGCTACACCTTC	CASSKGPLESGYTF
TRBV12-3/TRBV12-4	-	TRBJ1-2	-	TGTGCCAGCAGTTTAGCAGGAGGTGCCGCGTATGGCTACACCTTC	CASSLAGGAAYGYTF
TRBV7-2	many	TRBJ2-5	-	TGTGCCAGCGACGGGAGCATAGGAGAGACCCAGTACTTC	CASDGSIGETQYF
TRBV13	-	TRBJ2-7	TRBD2	TGTGCCAGCAGCACGGGACTAGCGGGAGGTTACGAGCAGTACTTC	CASSTGLAGGYEQYF
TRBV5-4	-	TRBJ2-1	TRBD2	TGTGCCAGCAGCTTGGATGCGGGGGGGAGGTCGGATGAGCAGTTCTTC	CASSLDAGGRSDEQFF
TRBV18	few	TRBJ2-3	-	TGTGCCAGCTCACCACCGGTCGCGGGGTCCACAGATACGCAGTATTTT	CASSPPVAGSTDTQYF